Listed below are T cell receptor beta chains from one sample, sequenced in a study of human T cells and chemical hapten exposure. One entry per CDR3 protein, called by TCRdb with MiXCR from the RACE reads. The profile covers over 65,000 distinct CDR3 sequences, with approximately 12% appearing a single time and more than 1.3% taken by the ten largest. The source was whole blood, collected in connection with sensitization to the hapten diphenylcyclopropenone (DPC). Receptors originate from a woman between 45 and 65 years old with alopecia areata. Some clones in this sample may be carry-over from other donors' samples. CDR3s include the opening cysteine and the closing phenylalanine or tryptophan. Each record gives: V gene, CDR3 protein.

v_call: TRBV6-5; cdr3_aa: CASSPTGDLRDTQYF
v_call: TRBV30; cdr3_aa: CAWDRANSPLHF
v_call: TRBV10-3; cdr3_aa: CAISPTTGEVSLHF
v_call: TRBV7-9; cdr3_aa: CASSSEDREVVF
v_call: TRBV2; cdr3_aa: CASSGQLSNQPQHF
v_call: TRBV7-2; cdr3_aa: CASSLVASWSNQPQHF
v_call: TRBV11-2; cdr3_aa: CASSGRDRTNTEAFF
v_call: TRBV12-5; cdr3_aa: CASGLHRVSNQPQHF
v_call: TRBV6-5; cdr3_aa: CASRPSADRVRGYTF
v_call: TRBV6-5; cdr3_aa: CASTPIAGAGSNQPQHF
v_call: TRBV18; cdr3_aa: CASSKTSSGAGANVLTF
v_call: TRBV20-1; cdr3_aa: CSAREAGGQEKLFF
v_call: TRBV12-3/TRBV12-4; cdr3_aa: CASSEPGTALSNGYTF
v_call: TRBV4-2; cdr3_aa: CASSQEGQGRATNEKLFF
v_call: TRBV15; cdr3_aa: CATSRGLAGGQETQYF
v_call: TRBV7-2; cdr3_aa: CASQVAGADTHYF
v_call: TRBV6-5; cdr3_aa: CASSPPGFLNSPLHF
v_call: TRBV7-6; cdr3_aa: CASSTRTGIEKLFF
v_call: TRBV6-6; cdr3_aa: CASSYKTVPIQYF
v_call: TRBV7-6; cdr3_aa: CAIRGPYTEAFF
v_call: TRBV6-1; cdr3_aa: CASSERNHRSYNSPLHF
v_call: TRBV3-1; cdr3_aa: CASSQQGGEQYF
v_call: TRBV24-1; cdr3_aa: CAIAGWETGELFF
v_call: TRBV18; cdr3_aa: CASSPPLAGYTGELFF
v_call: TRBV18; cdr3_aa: CASSMGDYEQYF
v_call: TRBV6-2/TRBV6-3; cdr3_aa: CASSRQASNTEAFF
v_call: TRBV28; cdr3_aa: CASSRDRGSQPQHF
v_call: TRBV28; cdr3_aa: CASSLSFWGPVLSGNTIYF
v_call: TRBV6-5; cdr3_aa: CASSRDRYSNQPQHF
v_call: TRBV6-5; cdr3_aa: CASTGISYNEQFF
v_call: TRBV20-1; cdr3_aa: CSASGPTGTANTEAFF